The 27 T cell receptor beta chains below were found in one sample sequenced in a study of blood T cell repertoires in COVID-19. Profiling relied on immunoSEQ multiplex PCR, and the TCRdb table lists in-frame clones only, not all of them. Of about 350,000 clones in the sample, roughly 87% are singletons; the top ten hold roughly 3%. The sequenced sample was PBMCs or T cells enriched from blood (not recorded which). These receptors were obtained from a woman in her twenties or thirties who had recovered from COVID-19.

CDR3 DNA sequence: TGTGCCAGCAGTTTAGTCCCTGCCTACGAGCAGTACTTC. Protein: CASSLVPAYEQYF. The gene calls are TRBV12-3 or TRBV12-4 and TRBJ2-7; D uncertain. V was shortened by 1 base and J by 2 bases, with 6 bases between the two germline ends. CDR3 length: 13 amino acids.

The J gene is TRBJ2-3, the V gene TRBV5-6; TRBD2 matches at 11 bases. CDR3 length equals 17 residues. Losses at the gene ends were 2 bases for V and 1 base for J; bases not matched to a gene: 6. The germline V gene encodes CDR1 SGHDT and CDR2 YYEEEE. In DNA, the CDR3 is TGTGCCAGCAGCTTCCGGACTAGCGGGTGGGGCACAGATACGCAGTATTTT. It yields the protein CASSFRTSGWGTDTQYF.

The V and J genes are TRBV7-8 and TRBJ2-1; D might be TRBD2 (6 bases). The CDR3 consists of 16 residues. Germline values: CDR1 SGHVS, CDR2 FQNEAQ. Trimming shortened V by 1 base and J by 6 bases, and 16 bases separated the two germline ends. CDR3 protein: CASSLEQRAGFNEQFF. CDR3 DNA sequence: TGTGCCAGCAGCTTAGAACAGCGGGCCGGCTTCAATGAGCAGTTCTTC.

The chain carries TRBV9 and TRBJ2-3; 7 bases fit TRBD1. CDR1 is SGDLS, CDR2 YYNGEE, per germline. The V gene end was trimmed by 0 bases and the J gene end by 5 bases; junction bases not matched to a gene: 6. The CDR3 is made up of 15 amino acids. The CDR3 DNA follows: TGTGCCAGCAGCGTAGACAGGGGCCAGGAAGATACGCAGTATTTT. Its protein is CASSVDRGQEDTQYF.

The gene calls are TRBV2 and TRBJ1-1; D is unresolved. The CDR3 is 15 residues long. Germline loops: CDR1 SNHLY, CDR2 FYNNEI. V was clipped by 4 bases and J by 4 bases, with 16 bases between them. CDR3: CASSVTLQQSTEAFF. The CDR3 DNA sequence: TGTGCCAGCAGTGTAACTCTCCAACAGTCCACTGAAGCTTTCTTT. Complete variable domain (other parts from reference TRBV2 and TRBJ1-1): EPEVTQTPSHQVTQMGQEVILRCVPISNHLYFYWYRQILGQKVEFLVSFYNNEISEKSEIFDDQFSVERPDGSNFTLKIRSTKLEDSAMYFCASSVTLQQSTEAFFGQGTRLTVV.

Only one count was recorded for this clone. V and J are TRBV27 and TRBJ2-7; 10 nucleotides align to TRBD2. This CDR3 is built from 13 residues. The germline V gene has CDR1 MNHEY and CDR2 SMNVEV (reference sequence). Trimming at V came to 10 bases and at J to 7 bases, leaving 10 bases not matched to a gene. The CDR3: CAIALAGGYEQYF. The CDR3 nucleotides read TGTGCCATCGCTTTAGCGGGAGGATATGAGCAGTACTTC.

The chain employs TRBV19 and TRBJ1-2; D may be TRBD1 (6 bases). Germline CDR1 and CDR2: LNHDA and SQIVND (reference sequence). The V end was cut by 10 bases, the J end by 2 bases, with 14 bases between. The CDR3 is made up of 13 amino acids. DNA for the CDR3: TGTGCCACCGTTGGACAGCAGAACTATGGCTACACCTTC. This encodes CATVGQQNYGYTF.

The V call is TRBV5-1, the J call TRBJ2-3; weak D call: TRBD2 (6 bases). Germline V lookup: CDR1 SGHRS, CDR2 YFSETQ. This CDR3 is 14 amino acids long. V lost 4 bases to trimming and J lost 6 bases, with 15 bases between them. For the CDR3, the DNA is TGCGCCAGCAGCGGTTATCGGGAGACGGATACGCAGTATTTT. Its translation is CASSGYRETDTQYF.

The rearrangement joins TRBV7-9 to TRBJ2-7; TRBD2 is a possible D gene (6 bases). The V end was cut by 0 bases, the J end by 0 bases, with 15 bases between. This CDR3 spans 17 amino acids. Germline lookup yields CDR1 SEHNR and CDR2 FQNEAQ (reference sequence). The CDR3 nucleotides read TGTGCCAGCAGCTTAGCGCGGTTTGGTAGCGGCTCCTACGAGCAGTACTTC. It yields the protein CASSLARFGSGSYEQYF.

This clone was found once. V usage is TRBV29-1 and J usage is TRBJ2-2, with D possibly matching TRBD2 (6 bases). The CDR3 runs to 14 residues. Germline assignment: CDR1 SQVTM and CDR2 ANQGSEA. The chain's CDR3 is CSAAAGSNTGELFF. DNA for the CDR3: TGCAGTGCCGCGGCGGGATCGAACACCGGGGAGCTGTTTTTT.

The genes are TRBV2 and TRBJ1-1; 9 positions match TRBD1. Germline V gene sequence: CDR1 SNHLY, CDR2 FYNNEI. The CDR3 consists of 15 residues. After removal of 5 bases from V and 0 bases from J, the junction contained 4 bases not matched to a gene. The CDR3 sequence is CASSLDRGLNTEAFF. CDR3 nucleotides: TGTGCCAGCAGTTTAGACAGGGGGTTGAACACTGAAGCTTTCTTT.

This clone was counted a single time. The gene calls are TRBV7-2 and TRBJ2-5; TRBD2 matches at 7 bases. CDR3 length: 13 residues. Trimming removed 5 bases from V and 5 bases from J; junction bases left unmatched: 5. Germline CDR1 and CDR2: SGHTA and FQGNSA. In DNA, the CDR3 is TGTGCCAGCAGCCGTGGGAGGGCCGAGACCCAGTACTTC. It yields the protein CASSRGRAETQYF.

This clone has only one observation. V gene TRBV20-1 combines with J gene TRBJ2-1; possibly TRBD2 for D (5 bases). The germline V gene has CDR1 DFQATT and CDR2 SNEGSKA (reference sequence). The CDR3 is 11 residues long. V was trimmed by 6 bases and J by 15 bases, leaving 18 bases between them. This CDR3 is CSASSSSLRFF. The DNA for the CDR3 is TGCAGTGCCTCTAGCAGCTCTCTGAGGTTCTTC.

The chain joins TRBV13 to TRBJ1-2; D call uncertain. The CDR3 consists of 12 residues. Germline lookup yields CDR1 PRHDT and CDR2 FYEKMQ (reference sequence). V lost 5 bases and J 4 bases, leaving 8 bases between the germline ends. The CDR3 nucleotides are TGTGCCAGCAGCCGACTGGCCTATGGCTACACCTTC. This codes for CASSRLAYGYTF.

This clone was seen a single time. CDR3 loop: CASSQDRTGGQFF. The CDR3 DNA reads as TGTGCCAGCAGCCAAGATAGGACGGGAGGGCAGTTCTTC. The rearrangement joins TRBV3-1 (or the pseudogene TRBV3-2) to TRBJ2-1, with 7 bases lining up with TRBD2. From germline, CDR1 is LGHDT and CDR2 YNNKEL (reference sequence). This CDR3 has 13 residues. V lost 0 bases to trimming and J lost 12 bases; unmatched junction nucleotides: 5.

The chain carries TRBV30 and TRBJ2-7; 8 bases map to TRBD2. The germline gives CDR1 GTSNPN, CDR2 SVGIG (reference sequence). This CDR3 has 12 residues. V gave up 2 bases and J gave up 7 bases; unmatched junction bases: 4. Written as DNA, the CDR3 is TGTGCCTGGAGTCCGGGGGGGCAAGAGCAGTACTTC. Translated, it gives CAWSPGGQEQYF.

This clone was observed once. This chain joins TRBV25-1 and TRBJ2-2; weak D call: TRBD2 (6 bases). With 5 bases removed from V and 6 bases from J, the gap between germline ends came to 16 bases. Per the germline V gene, CDR1 is MGHDK and CDR2 is SYGVNS. The CDR3 length is 15 residues. In DNA form, the CDR3 reads TGTGCCAGCAGTACCGGGGGACCCTGGGCCGGGGAGCTGTTTTTT. It codes for CASSTGGPWAGELFF.

This clone has more than one count but fewer than ten. The chain combines TRBV4-1 with TRBJ1-4; D not resolved. V was trimmed by 3 bases and J by 1 base, leaving 9 bases between them. Germline CDR1 is MGHRA and CDR2 is YSYEKL. This CDR3 is 15 amino acids long. CDR3 amino acids: CASSQGSGTNEKLFF. For the CDR3, the DNA is TGCGCCAGCAGCCAGGGGAGCGGAACTAATGAAAAACTGTTTTTT.

The gene calls are TRBV23-1 and TRBJ2-7; D is perhaps TRBD2 (6 bases). TRBV23-1 is an ORF; its function is uncertain. V was pared by 5 bases and J by 3 bases, with 20 bases between. This CDR3 is 16 amino acids long. CDR3 DNA: TGCGCCAGCAGTTTTAAGCCGGGGGACGTGGGCTACGAGCAGTACTTC. Its translation is CASSFKPGDVGYEQYF.

The chain links TRBV27 to TRBJ2-5; maybe TRBD1 (6 bases). Per germline, CDR1 MNHEY and CDR2 SMNVEV (reference sequence). Trimming left V 2 bases short and J 5 bases short, with 15 bases between. The CDR3 has 15 residues. The CDR3 nucleotides are TGTGCCAGCAGTTTACGAATAGGGGGATGGGAGACCCAGTACTTC. This encodes CASSLRIGGWETQYF.

The rearrangement uses TRBV4-1 and TRBJ2-7; TRBD2 aligns across 7 bases. The CDR3 runs 15 residues. With 0 bases clipped from V and 0 bases from J, the junction kept 2 bases outside the gene matches. In germline, CDR1 is MGHRA, CDR2 YSYEKL. In nucleotides, the CDR3 is TGCGCCAGCAGCCAAGATGGGAGGGACTCCTACGAGCAGTACTTC. It is translated as CASSQDGRDSYEQYF.

This CDR3 reads CASSLAQGTETQYF. DNA of the CDR3: TGCGCCAGCAGCTTGGCCCAGGGGACGGAGACCCAGTACTTC. This chain links TRBV5-1 with TRBJ2-5, with a tentative D call TRBD1 (6 bases). Per germline, CDR1 SGHRS and CDR2 YFSETQ. V was pared by 0 bases and J by 5 bases, with 11 bases between. This CDR3 is 14 amino acids long.

The chain has TRBV3-1 (or the pseudogene TRBV3-2) and TRBJ1-1; 11 bases are a match to TRBD1. CDR3 length: 15 residues. Trimming took 5 bases from V and 5 from J; bases not matched to a gene: 7. CDR1 and CDR2 (germline): LGHDT, YNNKEL (reference sequence). The CDR3, as DNA: TGTGCCAGCAGCGGGCGGACAGGGGGCCGTACTGAAGCTTTCTTT. Translation gives CASSGRTGGRTEAFF.

The CDR3 region has the DNA TGCGCCAGCAGCCGGGACTTAGAGACCCAGTACTTC. Amino acid sequence: CASSRDLETQYF. The chain has TRBV5-1 and TRBJ2-5, with a tentative D call TRBD2 (6 bases). This CDR3 spans 12 amino acids. Germline V gene lookup returns CDR1 SGHRS and CDR2 YFSETQ. The V and J ends lost 4 bases and 4 bases respectively, with 8 bases between them.

This chain links TRBV29-1 with TRBJ2-3, with TRBD1 as a possible D gene (5 bases). The CDR3 is made up of 13 amino acids. V was pared by 1 base and J by 4 bases, with 9 bases between. Germline V CDR1 and CDR2: SQVTM, ANQGSEA. CDR3 loop: CSVEGQGPDTQYF. In DNA form, the CDR3 reads TGCAGCGTTGAAGGGCAGGGTCCAGATACGCAGTATTTT.

The chain joins TRBV29-1 to TRBJ2-2; tentative D call: TRBD1 (6 bases). This CDR3 is 14 amino acids long. V was cut by 6 bases and J by 3 bases, with 14 bases left in between. From germline, CDR1 is SQVTM and CDR2 ANQGSEA. CDR3 in DNA: TGCAGCGTCCCGGGACAAAGATACACCGGGGAGCTGTTTTTT. Its protein product is CSVPGQRYTGELFF.

The chain joins TRBV11-3 to TRBJ1-3; D gene uncertain. The V and J ends lost 2 bases and 3 bases respectively, with 11 bases between them. Germline V CDR1 and CDR2: SGHNT, YENEEA. This CDR3 is 15 amino acids long. The CDR3 sequence: CASSLNAGSGNTIYF. DNA of the CDR3: TGTGCCAGCAGCTTAAATGCGGGTAGTGGAAACACCATATATTTT.